What follows describes a single TCR beta chain. Antigen specificity is unknown. Profiling relied on immunoSEQ multiplex PCR, and the TCRdb table lists in-frame clones only, not all of them. The table records 15,000 or so clones, around 80% of them present only once. The data originate from a study of lymphopenia after photon versus proton radiotherapy. Study-level findings and limits: Under photons, naive T cells and diversity fell while effector/memory populations rose. After lymphocyte nadir, photon-treated repertoires showed oligoclonal expansion, especially CD8+ Temra. Only patients who died were analyzed for survival; proton advantage is unproven. In patients who died, overall survival fell as post-nadir TCR diversity dropped more.

The specimen comprised peripheral blood, sampled from a patient treated with proton-based radiotherapy. The TCR was taken from a man aged 65-85 years with pancreatic cancer.

The DNA of the CDR3 is TGTGCCAGCACCGGGGACAGGGGGCGCGAGCAGTACTTC. This translates into CASTGDRGREQYF. The chain links TRBV2 to TRBJ2-7; 12 nucleotides align to TRBD1. From germline, CDR1 is SNHLY and CDR2 FYNNEI. V shed 7 bases and J 6 bases; nucleotides not matched to a gene: 4. The CDR3 sequence is 13 residues long.